Following are 14 T cell receptor beta chains from one sample sequenced in a study of T cells expressing NK-cell markers. TCRdb re-analyzed the 5' RACE reads; it lists each CDR3 protein once, without DNA. Its table records fewer than 400,000 distinct CDR3 sequences. Sequencing was performed on blood T cells: a sorted CD56 or NKG2C T cell subset, CD4+ or CD8+ T cells, or bulk PBMC T cells (not recorded which). The receptor set was obtained from a woman between 50 and 59 years old in good health.

The rearrangement uses TRBV2 and TRBJ2-1; the D call from TCRdb, TRBD1, cannot be confirmed without DNA. The CDR3 is 14 amino acids. The V gene's germline CDR1 is SNHLY and CDR2 FYNNEI. CDR3 residues: CASSDEGGRGEQFF.

This rearrangement joins TRBV20-1 to TRBJ2-5. There are 14 residues in the CDR3. The germline V gene encodes CDR1 DFQATT and CDR2 SNEGSKA (reference sequence). The CDR3 loop is CSAREVSDQETQYF.

The V call is TRBV19, the J call TRBJ2-3; TCRdb proposes TRBD1, but this gene call is untestable without DNA. Germline lookup yields CDR1 LNHDA and CDR2 SQIVND (reference sequence). CDR3 length: 16 amino acids. This chain's CDR3 is CASSITATLSTDTQYF.

The rearrangement joins TRBV14 to TRBJ2-7. Germline CDR1 and CDR2: SGHDN and FVKESK. The CDR3 sequence is 16 residues long. The CDR3 loop reads CASSLTTWVAEYEQYF.

The chain is built from TRBV5-6 and TRBJ2-1; TCRdb outputs TRBD2, but without DNA this stays unchecked. Germline V lookup: CDR1 SGHDT, CDR2 YYEEEE. CDR3 length: 19 residues. Here the CDR3 reads CASSLTLDTGTSSYNEQFF.

The V and J genes are TRBV3-1 and TRBJ2-1; TCRdb proposes TRBD2, but this gene call is untestable without DNA. CDR3 size: 15 residues. Germline V gives CDR1 LGHDT, CDR2 YNNKEL (reference sequence). The CDR3 loop is CASSLAGGGLHEQFF.

J is TRBJ2-1 and V is TRBV18. There are 12 residues in the CDR3. Germline V gene data show CDR1 as KGHSH and CDR2 as LQKENI. The chain's CDR3 is CASSPRESEQFF.

The chain links TRBV11-3 to TRBJ2-1; TCRdb names TRBD2, which stays unverified in the absence of DNA. Germline assignment: CDR1 SGHNT and CDR2 YENEEA. This CDR3 region has 16 residues. CDR3 loop: CASSSRTSGRYNEQFF.

The CDR3 is CASSARTALGEQYF. V usage is TRBV25-1 and J usage is TRBJ2-7; TCRdb picks TRBD2, but there is no DNA to check that call. CDR3 size: 14 residues. Germline lookup yields CDR1 MGHDK and CDR2 SYGVNS.

V usage is TRBV5-1 and J usage is TRBJ2-5; TCRdb reports TRBD1, a call that lacks DNA to check it against. The CDR3 runs to 12 residues. Germline values: CDR1 SGHRS, CDR2 YFSETQ. CDR3 protein: CASSEGLETQYF.

The CDR3 sequence: CASSYSRVLGLNYGYTF. The chain employs TRBV6-5 and TRBJ1-2. This CDR3 contains 17 residues. Germline CDR1 MNHEY, CDR2 SVGAGI.

This chain connects TRBV30 to TRBJ1-2. CDR3 length: 12 residues. In germline, CDR1 is GTSNPN, CDR2 SVGIG (reference sequence). CDR3 protein: CAWSGWANGYTF.

The chain recombines TRBV5-1 with TRBJ2-3. CDR3 length: 14 residues. Germline loops: CDR1 SGHRS, CDR2 YFSETQ. The CDR3 reads CASSLRDVTDTQYF.

V usage is TRBV2 and J usage is TRBJ2-1; TCRdb reports TRBD1, a call that lacks DNA to check it against. The CDR3 consists of 14 residues. The germline V gene has CDR1 SNHLY and CDR2 FYNNEI. The CDR3 loop is CASSPRTQSNEQFF.